This TCR beta chain derives from a study of blood T cell repertoires in COVID-19. About the study: The analysed material was cDNA or gDNA that came from T cells, B-cell-depleted T cells, or PBMCs.

Between the trimmed V and J ends, which lost 8 bases and 9 bases, there was a span of 11 bases. This CDR3 comprises 11 residues. The germline V gene encodes CDR1 MDHEN and CDR2 SYDVKM. In the original processing: Counts of nucleated cells, estimated from reference gene primer amplification, were obtained. TCRdb keeps only in-frame clones here, not all; method: immunoSEQ multiplex PCR. D and trimming were read from the DNA, whereas the V and J calls and clone size are those reported in that table. Altogether fewer than 350,000 clones are present, roughly nine tenths being singletons, with the ten largest covering roughly 3.9%.

This rearrangement joins TRBV28 to TRBJ2-1; weak D call: TRBD2 (5 bases). The sequence was obtained from a woman aged 55 to 70 with COVID-19, enrolled during active disease. Sequenced material: peripheral blood. CDR3 protein: CASRDTFEQFF. As DNA, the CDR3 is TGTGCCAGCCGGGATACGTTTGAGCAGTTCTTC.